This T cell receptor beta chain was sequenced during a study of cytomegalovirus exposure and HLA in healthy donors. Study findings and constraints: In a later analysis, TCR beta V- and J-gene trimming was associated with a missense DCLRE1C variant. Earlier analysis looked at TCR beta V segments, and most were productive about 90% or about 30% of the time.

V lost 3 bases to trimming and J lost 0 bases; unmatched junction nucleotides: 7. CDR1 MGHRA and CDR2 YSYEKL come from the germline V gene. The CDR3 length is 18 residues. For this clone: No antigen is known for it.

Likely unrecorded immune exposures existed in these nominally healthy donors. The study ran its PCR with 60 Vbeta and 13 Jbeta primers. TCRdb's copy holds only in-frame clones and misses some; the assay was immunoSEQ multiplex PCR. Found here are fewer than 150,000 clones, roughly 80% of them singletons; the top ten hold 1%. This clonotype originated in a man aged 40-49 years in good health and CMV-seronegative. The source material was PBMCs. The rearrangement uses TRBV4-1 and TRBJ2-4; 11 bases map to TRBD2. CDR3 DNA: TGCGCCAGCAGCCACCTCCCCACTAGCGGGGGAGCCAAAAACATTCAGTACTTC. The encoded protein is CASSHLPTSGGAKNIQYF.